The rows below give T cell receptor beta chains drawn from one sample of a study of radiation and T cells in renal cell carcinoma. Sequenced by immunoSEQ multiplex PCR; TCRdb stores in-frame clones only, minus some. The data contain 100,000 to 150,000 clones, around 82% of them seen just once; the ten biggest clones take up 5% to 6.5%. The source material was blood, sampled from a patient whose treatment included radiotherapy and nephrectomy. Receptors originate from a man between 50 and 59 years old with renal cell carcinoma. CDR3s include the opening cysteine and the closing phenylalanine or tryptophan. D genes are given only for firm matches. Expanded clones are given a class, and other clones once, few, many or no size at all.

d_gene,v_gene,j_gene,abundance,CDR3aa,CDR3nt
-,TRBV4-1,TRBJ2-4,-,CASSHQGLAKNIQYF,TGCGCCAGCAGCCACCAGGGATTAGCCAAAAACATTCAGTACTTC
-,TRBV11-3,TRBJ1-1,-,CASSIRGGHTEAFF,TGTGCCAGCAGCATCCGAGGGGGGCACACTGAAGCTTTCTTT
-,TRBV12-1,TRBJ2-1,-,CASSQSKREGTGEQFF,TGTGCCAGCAGCCAAAGCAAGCGGGAGGGGACGGGTGAGCAGTTCTTC
-,TRBV27,TRBJ1-2,-,CASRGVYPNYGYTF,TGTGCCAGCAGGGGGGTTTACCCTAACTATGGCTACACCTTC
-,TRBV6-1,TRBJ1-3,-,CASSEERGNTIYF,TGTGCCAGCAGTGAAGAAAGGGGAAACACCATATATTTT
TRBD2,TRBV9,TRBJ2-1,-,CASSASGITYNEQFF,TGTGCCAGCAGCGCAAGCGGGATCACCTACAATGAGCAGTTCTTC
-,TRBV27,TRBJ2-5,-,CASSLSVYQETQYF,TGTGCCAGCAGTTTAAGTGTATACCAAGAGACCCAGTACTTC
-,TRBV19,TRBJ2-5,-,CASSMSQGQETQYF,TGTGCCAGTAGTATGTCGCAGGGCCAAGAGACCCAGTACTTC
-,TRBV5-4,TRBJ1-4,once,CASSLPGSTNEKLFF,TGTGCCAGCAGCTTACCGGGGTCAACTAATGAAAAACTGTTTTTT
TRBD2,TRBV9,TRBJ2-2,-,CASSGSGRADTGELFF,TGTGCCAGCAGCGGTAGCGGGAGGGCTGACACCGGGGAGCTGTTTTTT
TRBD2,TRBV7-3,TRBJ2-3,-,CASSFSVGTSDSSTDTQYF,TGTGCCAGCAGCTTTTCGGTTGGGACTAGTGATTCTAGCACAGATACGCAGTATTTT
TRBD2,TRBV7-2,TRBJ2-7,-,CASSLSPSGGVYEQYF,TGTGCCAGCAGCTTATCACCTAGCGGGGGGGTCTACGAGCAGTACTTC
TRBD1,TRBV4-2,TRBJ1-3,-,CASSQEGPGQRGGNTIYF,TGTGCCAGCAGCCAAGAAGGGCCGGGACAGCGGGGAGGAAACACCATATATTTT
TRBD2,TRBV6-1,TRBJ2-3,-,CASSGAGVVDTQYF,TGTGCCAGCAGTGGAGCGGGAGTCGTTGATACGCAGTATTTT
-,TRBV6-4,TRBJ1-3,-,CASKEQGFESSGNTIYF,TGTGCCAGCAAAGAACAGGGCTTTGAAAGCTCTGGAAACACCATATATTTT
-,TRBV7-2,TRBJ2-7,-,CASSLGEHSYEQYF,TGTGCCAGCAGCTTAGGGGAACACTCCTACGAGCAGTACTTC
TRBD1,TRBV4-2,TRBJ1-2,-,CASSKETGGGYGYTF,TGTGCCAGCAGCAAAGAAACAGGGGGCGGCTATGGCTACACCTTC
-,TRBV10-3,TRBJ2-7,once,CAISEVQNEQYF,TGTGCCATCAGTGAAGTCCAGAACGAGCAGTACTTC
TRBD2,TRBV5-1,TRBJ2-1,-,CASSLALAGGGNEQFF,TGCGCCAGCAGCTTGGCTCTGGCGGGAGGGGGCAATGAGCAGTTCTTC
TRBD2,TRBV28,TRBJ2-1,-,CASSLEPTSGLGNEQFF,TGTGCCAGCAGTTTAGAACCCACTAGCGGGCTCGGCAATGAGCAGTTCTTC
TRBD1,TRBV5-1,TRBJ1-4,once,CASSLGGTGGGDYEKLFF,TGCGCCAGCAGCTTGGGAGGGACAGGGGGCGGCGATTATGAAAAACTGTTTTTT
-,TRBV6-5,TRBJ2-7,-,CASSPPGRPYEQYF,TGTGCCAGCAGCCCGCCGGGACGCCCCTACGAGCAGTACTTC
-,TRBV5-1,TRBJ1-2,-,CASSNPPGVYGYTF,TGCGCCAGCAGCAACCCCCCAGGGGTCTATGGCTACACCTTC
-,TRBV11-1,TRBJ2-1,-,CASSPGLNNEQFF,TGTGCCAGCAGCCCAGGACTGAACAATGAGCAGTTCTTC
-,TRBV10-3,TRBJ2-1,-,CAIGGKRQFF,TGTGCCATCGGGGGGAAAAGGCAGTTCTTC
TRBD1,TRBV28,TRBJ1-1,-,CASSPGQGGTEAFF,TGTGCCAGCAGTCCGGGACAGGGAGGCACTGAAGCTTTCTTT
-,TRBV9,TRBJ2-7,-,CASSEFAGSDEQYF,TGTGCCAGCAGCGAATTCGCGGGGTCCGACGAGCAGTACTTC
TRBD1,TRBV7-2,TRBJ2-5,-,CASSLRRTGETQYF,TGTGCCAGCAGCTTAAGGAGGACAGGCGAGACCCAGTACTTC
-,TRBV4-1,TRBJ1-4,-,CASSPTPGTNEKLFF,TGCGCCAGCAGCCCCACCCCAGGGACTAATGAAAAACTGTTTTTT
-,TRBV4-2,TRBJ2-2,once,CASSQDSTGELFF,TGTGCCAGCAGCCAAGACAGCACCGGGGAGCTGTTTTTT
-,TRBV6-5,TRBJ1-3,few,CASRDTGNTIYF,TGTGCCAGCAGGGATACTGGAAACACCATATATTTT
-,TRBV20-1,TRBJ2-3,-,CSAQQGDTQYF,TGCAGTGCCCAGCAGGGAGACACGCAGTATTTT
-,TRBV28,TRBJ1-5,-,CASSLFPSRGYSNQPQHF,TGTGCCAGCAGTTTATTCCCTTCCAGGGGATATAGCAATCAGCCCCAGCATTTT
-,TRBV2,TRBJ1-1,-,CASSDAGNAEAFF,TGTGCCAGCAGTGACGCCGGGAACGCTGAAGCTTTCTTT
-,TRBV5-1,TRBJ2-1,-,CASSISPGTTYNEQFF,TGCGCCAGCAGCATATCCCCCGGGACAACATACAATGAGCAGTTCTTC
-,TRBV11-2,TRBJ2-7,-,CASSLEAGAYEQYF,TGTGCCAGCAGCTTAGAGGCAGGGGCGTACGAGCAGTACTTC
-,TRBV27,TRBJ2-3,-,CASSGRGTDTQYF,TGTGCCAGCTCGGGACGGGGCACAGATACGCAGTATTTT
-,TRBV5-4,TRBJ2-1,-,CASSLSQGADPVEQFF,TGTGCCAGCAGCCTCAGTCAAGGGGCAGATCCAGTAGAGCAGTTCTTC
-,TRBV4-3,TRBJ2-2,-,CASSPQVGGNTGELFF,TGCGCCAGCAGCCCGCAGGTCGGGGGGAACACCGGGGAGCTGTTTTTT
-,TRBV28,TRBJ1-4,-,CASKGGGSGEKLFF,TGTGCCAGCAAGGGCGGCGGATCGGGTGAAAAACTGTTTTTT
-,TRBV5-1,TRBJ1-5,-,CASSLTPYSNQPQHF,TGCGCCAGCAGCTTGACGCCTTATAGCAATCAGCCCCAGCATTTT
-,TRBV6-5,TRBJ2-5,-,CASRLGVTQYF,TGTGCCAGCAGGCTGGGTGTGACCCAGTACTTC
-,TRBV25-1,TRBJ2-2,-,CASSVRGKNTGELFF,TGTGCCAGCAGTGTCCGGGGGAAGAACACCGGGGAGCTGTTTTTT
-,TRBV5-8,TRBJ1-5,-,CASSGGFDQPQHF,TGTGCCAGCAGCGGGGGGTTCGATCAGCCCCAGCATTTT
-,TRBV27,TRBJ2-1,-,CASSWTDMPYNEQFF,TGTGCCAGCAGCTGGACCGACATGCCGTACAATGAGCAGTTCTTC
-,TRBV4-3,TRBJ1-2,many,CASSQGGRGNYGYTF,TGCGCCAGCAGCCAGGGGGGTAGGGGCAACTATGGCTACACCTTC
-,TRBV5-1,TRBJ2-1,-,CASSLSYNEQFF,TGCGCCAGCAGCTTATCGTACAATGAGCAGTTCTTC